This TCR beta chain stems from a study of cytomegalovirus exposure and HLA in healthy donors. Study observations and caveats: Investigators reported 164 TCR beta chains as tied to cytomegalovirus.

The germline V and J ends were trimmed by 1 base and 1 base, with 17 bases remaining between them. The germline gives CDR1 SGHTS, CDR2 YDEGEE. This CDR3 has 17 residues. This table comes from immunoSEQ multiplex PCR, and its TCRdb copy is limited to in-frame clones, with some not included. The sample has 250,000 to 400,000 clones; 88% are singletons. Regarding this clone: Antigen unknown.

Sequenced material: PBMCs. The sequence came from a man aged 25 to 40 in good health and CMV-seronegative. This chain uses TRBV5-8 with TRBJ1-1; D unresolved. CDR3 loop: CASSLLRFLRENTEAFF. The CDR3 DNA reads TGTGCCAGCAGCTTGCTAAGGTTTCTCCGGGAGAACACTGAAGCTTTCTTT.